A single sample gave rise to the 27 T cell receptor beta chains below, sequenced in a study of CD8 T cells in Susac syndrome. With random hexamers, reverse transcription was performed on about 0.5 to 1 ug of RNA. TCRdb reprocessed the immunoSEQ multiplex PCR reads via MiXCR and lists one record per CDR3 protein. The sample includes 350,000 to 550,000 distinct CDR3 sequences, approximately 85% of them seen just once. Sequencing used CD8+ T cells from PBMCs. The receptor source for this set is a human donor with multiple sclerosis.

This clonotype was seen only once. The CDR3 spells CASSIVQVGQAYNEQFF. CDR3 bases: TGTGCCAGTAGTATAGTACAGGTTGGGCAGGCATACAATGAGCAGTTCTTC. The chain is built from TRBV19 and TRBJ2-1; tentative D call: TRBD1 (5 bases). The CDR3 length is 17 residues. Germline loops: CDR1 LNHDA, CDR2 SQIVND (reference sequence). Trimming left V 1 base short and J 4 bases short, with 17 bases between.

The chain couples TRBV5-1 to TRBJ2-7; 7 positions match TRBD1. The CDR3 has 15 amino acids. CDR1 is SGHRS and CDR2 is YFSETQ in the germline V gene. The V gene end was trimmed by 2 bases and the J gene end by 3 bases; junction bases not matched to a gene: 8. CDR3 bases: TGCGCCAGCAGCTTTACAGGGGCCCCCCGCTACGAGCAGTACTTC. Its protein is CASSFTGAPRYEQYF. The full variable domain, its missing parts supplied by reference TRBV5-1 and TRBJ2-7, is KAGVTQTPRYLIKTRGQQVTLSCSPISGHRSVSWYQQTPGQGLQFLFEYFSETQRNKGNFPGRFSGRQFSNSRSEMNVSTLELGDSALYLCASSFTGAPRYEQYFGPGTRLTVT.

The chain recombines TRBV27 with TRBJ1-1, with D uncertain. The CDR3 length is 13 residues. V was shortened by 5 bases and J by 7 bases, with 14 bases between the two germline ends. CDR1 is MNHEY and CDR2 is SMNVEV in the germline V gene (reference sequence). CDR3 in amino acids: CASSPLEGVEAFF. The CDR3 DNA follows: TGTGCCAGCAGTCCTCTGGAGGGTGTTGAAGCTTTCTTT.

The rearrangement joins TRBV9 to TRBJ2-1; a weak D match, TRBD2 (5 bases). Trimming pared 0 bases from V and 0 bases from J, leaving 10 bases between. This CDR3 spans 16 amino acids. The V gene's germline CDR1 is SGDLS and CDR2 YYNGEE. The CDR3 loop is CASSVATAGSYNEQFF. CDR3 in DNA: TGTGCCAGCAGCGTAGCTACGGCGGGCTCCTACAATGAGCAGTTCTTC.

The gene calls are TRBV7-7 and TRBJ2-7; 7 bases fit TRBD1. J gave up 4 bases and V 5 bases, and 11 bases lay outside the gene matches. The CDR3 runs to 15 residues. Germline-derived CDR1 and CDR2 are SSHAT and FNYEAQ (reference sequence). The chain's CDR3 is CASSHRQGEGYEQYF. In DNA, the CDR3 is TGTGCCAGCAGCCATCGACAGGGAGAAGGGTACGAGCAGTACTTC.

In its sample, this clonotype was seen a few times. The chain joins TRBV4-1 to TRBJ1-1; 7 positions match TRBD1. This CDR3 has 14 residues. The germline gives CDR1 MGHRA, CDR2 YSYEKL. Losses at the gene ends were 1 base for V and 11 bases for J; bases not matched to a gene: 10. In nucleotides, the CDR3 is TGCGCCAGCAGCCAAGTACCCAGGGGGGAATCCGCTTTCTTT. Protein: CASSQVPRGESAFF.

The chain joins TRBV5-4 to TRBJ2-3; D is tentatively TRBD1 or TRBD2 (5 bases each). From germline, CDR1 is SGHNT and CDR2 YYREEE (reference sequence). The CDR3 is 16 residues long. V lost 2 bases and J 4 bases, leaving 17 bases between the germline ends. The CDR3 loop is CASSLYGGAVSDTQYF. The CDR3 DNA follows: TGTGCCAGCAGCTTATATGGGGGAGCCGTTTCAGATACGCAGTATTTT.

This sequence joins TRBV30 and TRBJ2-7, with D possibly being TRBD1 (6 bases). This CDR3 region has 14 residues. Per the germline V gene, CDR1 is GTSNPN and CDR2 is SVGIG (reference sequence). V was shortened by 2 bases and J by 2 bases, with 13 bases between the two germline ends. CDR3 coding DNA: TGTGCCTGGAGTACGAACAGGGTTCCCTACGAGCAGTACTTC. Amino acids: CAWSTNRVPYEQYF. The full variable domain, rest sourced from reference TRBV30 and TRBJ2-7, is SQTIHQWPATLVQPVGSPLSLECTVEGTSNPNLYWYRQAAGRGLQLLFYSVGIGQISSEVPQNLSASRPQDRQFILSSKKLLLSDSGFYLCAWSTNRVPYEQYFGPGTRLTVT.

The CDR3 spells CASSPEGSGQLETQYF. In DNA form, the CDR3 reads TGTGCCAGCAGCCCCGAGGGGTCGGGACAGTTGGAGACCCAGTACTTC. The chain joins TRBV11-2 to TRBJ2-5; the match to TRBD1 covers 7 bases. The trim removed 5 bases at V and 5 bases at J, leaving 14 bases unmatched. This CDR3 region has 16 residues. Germline lookup yields CDR1 SGHAT and CDR2 FQNNGV.

The chain uses TRBV4-1 and TRBJ1-1; D is unresolved. Trimming pared 3 bases from V and 6 bases from J, leaving 14 bases between. The CDR3 has 14 amino acids. Looked up from germline, CDR1 is MGHRA and CDR2 is YSYEKL. CDR3 DNA sequence: TGCGCCAGCAGCCACTACATCTCGAAGGCTGAAGCTTTCTTT. This sequence encodes CASSHYISKAEAFF.

The V gene is TRBV27, the J gene TRBJ1-1; D is uncertain. CDR3 size: 13 residues. CDR1 and CDR2 (germline): MNHEY, SMNVEV (reference sequence). The germline V and J ends were trimmed by 5 bases and 0 bases, with 7 bases remaining between them. The CDR3 protein is CASSPLMNTEAFF. The CDR3 bases are TGTGCCAGCAGTCCCCTTATGAACACTGAAGCTTTCTTT.

A single count supports this clonotype. The chain couples TRBV27 to TRBJ2-7; 12 positions agree with TRBD2. CDR1 and CDR2 (germline): MNHEY, SMNVEV (reference sequence). J gave up 4 bases and V 4 bases, and 14 bases lay outside the gene matches. This CDR3 contains 18 residues. DNA for the CDR3: TGTGCCAGCAGTTCCCTCCGGGACTGGACTAGCGGGGCGTACGAGCAGTACTTC. It yields the protein CASSSLRDWTSGAYEQYF.

V and J are TRBV20-1 and TRBJ1-1; 7 bases align to TRBD1. This CDR3 is 13 amino acids long. Looked up from germline, CDR1 is DFQATT and CDR2 is SNEGSKA (reference sequence). V shed 6 bases and J 0 bases; nucleotides not matched to a gene: 4. The CDR3 sequence: CSAPTGLNTEAFF. The CDR3 nucleotides read TGCAGTGCCCCGACAGGGTTGAACACTGAAGCTTTCTTT.

V and J are TRBV7-9 and TRBJ1-1, with 8 bases that match TRBD1. The length of the CDR3 is 16 residues. Germline CDR1 is SEHNR and CDR2 is FQNEAQ (reference sequence). V lost 4 bases, J lost 5 bases, and 12 bases stayed unmatched. The CDR3 DNA is TGTGCCAGCAGCTCGGCGGCCGGGACAGGAGGTACTGAAGCTTTCTTT. Protein product: CASSSAAGTGGTEAFF.

The rearrangement uses TRBV4-1 and TRBJ2-1; 13 bases fit TRBD2. CDR1 MGHRA and CDR2 YSYEKL come from the germline V gene. This CDR3 has 17 amino acids. J was trimmed by 8 bases and V by 0 bases; bases with no gene match: 7. The CDR3 bases are TGCGCCAGCAGCCAAGATAGCTCCGGGACTAGCGGGGATGAGCAGTTCTTC. It is translated as CASSQDSSGTSGDEQFF.

The sample holds one count of this clonotype. This chain connects TRBV18 to TRBJ2-7, with TRBD1 matching over 9 bases. Losses at the gene ends were 3 bases for V and 7 bases for J; bases not matched to a gene: 4. CDR1 and CDR2 from the germline V gene are KGHSH and LQKENI. The length of the CDR3 is 13 residues. The CDR3 bases are TGTGCCAGCTCACCTACGACAGGGGGAGAGCAGTACTTC. Encoded protein: CASSPTTGGEQYF.

The chain combines TRBV14 with TRBJ2-2, with D unclear. V was shortened by 4 bases and J by 7 bases, with 10 bases between the two germline ends. The germline CDR1 and CDR2 sequences are SGHDN and FVKESK. The CDR3 sequence is 13 residues long. The CDR3, as DNA: TGTGCCAGCAGCCCCGACACTTACGGGGAGCTGTTTTTT. This encodes CASSPDTYGELFF.

The chain links TRBV5-4 to TRBJ2-1, with 8 positions matching TRBD2. V dropped 4 bases and J dropped 8; count of bases not matched to a gene: 20. This CDR3 comprises 18 residues. Germline loops: CDR1 SGHNT, CDR2 YYREEE (reference sequence). DNA of the CDR3: TGTGCCAGCAGCCACCTACAGGAGACTTTCGGGGGGGTCGATGAGCAGTTCTTC. It specifies CASSHLQETFGGVDEQFF. The full variable domain, rest sourced from reference TRBV5-4 and TRBJ2-1, is ETGVTQSPTHLIKTRGQQVTLRCSSQSGHNTVSWYQQALGQGPQFIFQYYREEENGRGNFPPRFSGLQFPNYSSELNVNALELDDSALYLCASSHLQETFGGVDEQFFGPGTRLTVL.

With respect to this clonotype: One end of the junction fails to match germline, which may point to a read error. The genes are TRBV2 and TRBJ1-1; D unclear. Germline CDR1 is SNHLY and CDR2 is FYNNEI. The CDR3 is 15 amino acids. CDR3 DNA: TGTGCCACCCCCCGGAGGGCCCCACCGAACGCTGAAGCTTTCTTT. This sequence encodes CATPRRAPPNAEAFF.

This clonotype was seen only a few times. The chain is built from TRBV29-1 and TRBJ2-2; 7 nucleotides agree with TRBD1. In germline, CDR1 is SQVTM, CDR2 ANQGSEA. This CDR3 contains 16 residues. The ends lost 0 bases at V and 3 bases at J; junction bases unmatched: 7. The CDR3 sequence is CSVEDRGGDYTGELFF. The DNA of the CDR3 is TGCAGCGTTGAAGATCGAGGGGGCGATTACACCGGGGAGCTGTTTTTT.

The chain uses TRBV6-5 and TRBJ2-7, with D perhaps matching TRBD2 (5 bases). CDR3 length: 14 amino acids. V was pared by 0 bases and J by 5 bases, with 11 bases between. Per the germline V gene, CDR1 is MNHEY and CDR2 is SVGAGI. The CDR3 nucleotides are TGTGCCAGCAGTTACTCGAATGTCGGGGACGAGCAGTACTTC. Protein: CASSYSNVGDEQYF.

The chain employs TRBV27 and TRBJ2-1; no firm D call. This CDR3 has 12 amino acids. Trimming removed 6 bases from V and 5 bases from J, with 8 bases in between. Germline CDR1 reads MNHEY; CDR2 reads SMNVEV (reference sequence). The CDR3 protein is CASRTFNNEQFF. DNA for the CDR3: TGTGCCAGCAGGACTTTTAACAATGAGCAGTTCTTC.

This chain uses TRBV6-1 with TRBJ1-5, with 8 positions matching TRBD1. The V gene's germline CDR1 is MNHNS and CDR2 SASEGT. J was trimmed by 3 bases and V by 0 bases; bases with no gene match: 10. CDR3 size: 18 residues. CDR3 protein: CASSEALGTGGFNQPQHF. The CDR3 DNA is TGTGCCAGCAGTGAAGCGCTCGGAACAGGGGGGTTCAATCAGCCCCAGCATTTT.

In nucleotides, the CDR3 is TGTGCCAGCAGCCAAGACCTAGCGGGAGAAACCTACGAGCAGTACTTC. This encodes CASSQDLAGETYEQYF. The chain joins TRBV4-2 to TRBJ2-7; 10 positions agree with TRBD2. CDR1 LGHNA and CDR2 YNFKEQ come from the germline V gene. With V trimmed by 0 bases and J by 2 bases, 4 bases remained unmatched. The CDR3 runs to 16 residues.

This clonotype has more than one count but fewer than ten. The CDR3 DNA reads as TGTGCCTGGAGTGTAGCCTACGAGCAGTACTTC. This translates into CAWSVAYEQYF. The J gene is TRBJ2-7, the V gene TRBV30; no definite D call. The CDR3 consists of 11 residues. With 0 bases removed from V and 2 bases from J, the gap between germline ends came to 2 bases. Looked up from germline, CDR1 is GTSNPN and CDR2 is SVGIG (reference sequence).

This chain joins TRBV5-6 and TRBJ2-1; maybe TRBD1 (6 bases). The CDR3 is 15 amino acids. CDR1 is SGHDT and CDR2 is YYEEEE in the germline V gene. Deletions cut 2 bases from V and 3 bases from J, with 12 bases between. The CDR3 nucleotides read TGTGCCAGCAGCTTTGCAGGGGACCTCTACAATGAGCAGTTCTTC. Protein product: CASSFAGDLYNEQFF.

The CDR3 DNA is TGTGCCAGCAGCTGGGCTGACAGGGACCTCTACGAGCAGTACTTC. Protein sequence: CASSWADRDLYEQYF. The chain carries TRBV7-9 and TRBJ2-7; TRBD1 matches at 7 bases. This CDR3 spans 15 amino acids. Per the germline V gene, CDR1 is SEHNR and CDR2 is FQNEAQ (reference sequence). J gave up 3 bases and V 4 bases, and 9 bases lay outside the gene matches. Drawing the rest from reference TRBV7-9 and TRBJ2-7, the complete variable domain is DTGVSQNPRHKITKRGQNVTFRCDPISEHNRLYWYRQTLGQGPEFLTYFQNEAQLEKSRLLSDRFSAERPKGSFSTLEIQRTEQGDSAMYLCASSWADRDLYEQYFGPGTRLTVT.